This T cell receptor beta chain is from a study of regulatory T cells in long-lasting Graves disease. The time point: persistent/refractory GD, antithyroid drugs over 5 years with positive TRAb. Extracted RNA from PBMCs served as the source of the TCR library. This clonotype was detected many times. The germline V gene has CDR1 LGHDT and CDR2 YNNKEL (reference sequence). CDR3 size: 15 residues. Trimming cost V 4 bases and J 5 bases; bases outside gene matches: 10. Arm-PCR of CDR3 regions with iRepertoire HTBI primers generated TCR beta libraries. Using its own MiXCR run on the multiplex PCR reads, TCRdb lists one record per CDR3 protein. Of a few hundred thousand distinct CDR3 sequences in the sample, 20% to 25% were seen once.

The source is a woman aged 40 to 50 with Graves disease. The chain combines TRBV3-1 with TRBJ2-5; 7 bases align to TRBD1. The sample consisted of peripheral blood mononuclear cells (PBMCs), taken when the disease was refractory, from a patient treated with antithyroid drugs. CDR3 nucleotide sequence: TGTGCCAGCAGCCGCTCCGGGACAGTCGGGGAGACCCAGTACTTC. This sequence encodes CASSRSGTVGETQYF.